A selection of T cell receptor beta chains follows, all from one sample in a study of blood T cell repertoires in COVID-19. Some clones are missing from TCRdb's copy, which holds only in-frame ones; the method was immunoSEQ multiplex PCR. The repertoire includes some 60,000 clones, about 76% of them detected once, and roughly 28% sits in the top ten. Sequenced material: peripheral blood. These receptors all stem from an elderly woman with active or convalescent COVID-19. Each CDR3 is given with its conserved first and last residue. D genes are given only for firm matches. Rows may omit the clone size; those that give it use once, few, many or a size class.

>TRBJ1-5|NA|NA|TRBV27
CASSLGQGNQPQHF
TGTGCCAGCAGTTTAGGGCAGGGCAATCAGCCCCAGCATTTT
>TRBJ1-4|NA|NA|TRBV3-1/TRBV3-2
CASTYTYGPGEKLFF
TGTGCCAGCACTTACACCTATGGTCCCGGGGAAAAACTGTTTTTT
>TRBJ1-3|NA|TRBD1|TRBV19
CASQPGTGTGIGNTIYF
TGTGCCAGCCAACCAGGGACCGGGACAGGGATTGGAAACACCATATATTTT
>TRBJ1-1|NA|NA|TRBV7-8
CASSLERGFEAFF
TGTGCCAGCAGCTTAGAACGGGGGTTTGAAGCTTTCTTT
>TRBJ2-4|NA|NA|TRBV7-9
CASSFPQGGIQYF
TGTGCCAGCAGCTTCCCCCAAGGGGGCATTCAGTACTTC
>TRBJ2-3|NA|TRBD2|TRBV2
CASSGTGGADTQYF
TGTGCCAGCAGTGGTACGGGGGGGGCAGATACGCAGTATTTT
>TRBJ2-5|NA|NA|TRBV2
CAVGRETQYF
TGTGCAGTGGGGCGGGAGACCCAGTACTTC
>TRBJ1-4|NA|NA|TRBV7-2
CASSLSSATNEKLFF
TGTGCCAGCAGCTTATCCTCTGCAACTAATGAAAAACTGTTTTTT
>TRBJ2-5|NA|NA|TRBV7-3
CASSEGAGGQETQYF
TGTGCCAGCAGCGAGGGGGCGGGGGGCCAGGAGACCCAGTACTTC
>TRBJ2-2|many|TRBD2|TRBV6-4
CASSTGTSDTGELFF
TGTGCCAGCAGCACCGGGACTAGCGACACCGGGGAGCTGTTTTTT
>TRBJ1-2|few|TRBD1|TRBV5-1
CASRLGTADNYGYTF
TGCGCCAGCAGACTAGGGACAGCAGATAACTATGGCTACACCTTC
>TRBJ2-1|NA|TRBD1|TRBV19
CASSFGTDEQFF
TGTGCCAGTAGTTTCGGGACAGATGAGCAGTTCTTC
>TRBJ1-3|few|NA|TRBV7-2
CASSLQGSGNTIYF
TGTGCCAGCAGCTTACAGGGTTCTGGAAACACCATATATTTT
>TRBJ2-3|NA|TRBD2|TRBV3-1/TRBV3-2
CASSQGSGTDTQYF
TGTGCCAGCAGCCAAGGTAGCGGGACAGATACGCAGTATTTT
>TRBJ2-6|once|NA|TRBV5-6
CASSLGGLPSGANVLTF
TGTGCCAGCAGCTTGGGCGGTTTACCCTCTGGGGCCAACGTCCTGACTTTC
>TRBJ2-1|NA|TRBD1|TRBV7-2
CASSLIRDSLSLSYNEQFF
TGTGCCAGCAGCTTAATTCGGGACAGCCTATCACTCTCCTACAATGAGCAGTTCTTC
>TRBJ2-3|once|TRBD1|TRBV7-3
CASSLGKGGQTSTDTQYF
TGTGCCAGCAGCTTAGGGAAAGGGGGCCAAACTAGCACAGATACGCAGTATTTT
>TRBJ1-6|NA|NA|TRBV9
CASSVGTVNSPLHF
TGTGCCAGCAGCGTAGGAACAGTAAATTCACCCCTCCACTTT
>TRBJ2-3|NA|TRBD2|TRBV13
CASSPRPSGGTDTQYF
TGTGCCAGCAGCCCAAGGCCTAGCGGGGGTACAGATACGCAGTATTTT
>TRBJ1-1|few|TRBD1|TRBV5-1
CASSYGTGGWNTEAFF
TGCGCCAGCAGCTACGGGACAGGCGGGTGGAACACTGAAGCTTTCTTT
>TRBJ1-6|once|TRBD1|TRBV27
CASSPGTGASSYNSPLHF
TGTGCCAGCAGTCCAGGGACAGGGGCCAGCTCCTATAATTCACCCCTCCACTTT
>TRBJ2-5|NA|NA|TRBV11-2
CASSQEALETQYF
TGTGCCAGCAGCCAAGAGGCGCTTGAGACCCAGTACTTC